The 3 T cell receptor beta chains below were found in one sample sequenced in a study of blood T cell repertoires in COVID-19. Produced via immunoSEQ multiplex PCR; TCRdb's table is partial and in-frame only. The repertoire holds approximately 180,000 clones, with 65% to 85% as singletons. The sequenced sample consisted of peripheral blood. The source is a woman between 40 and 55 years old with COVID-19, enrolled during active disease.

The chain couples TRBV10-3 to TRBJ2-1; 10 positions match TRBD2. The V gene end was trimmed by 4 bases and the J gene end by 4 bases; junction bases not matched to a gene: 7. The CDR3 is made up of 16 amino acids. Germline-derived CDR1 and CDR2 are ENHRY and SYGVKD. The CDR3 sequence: CAISGYTSGTYNEQFF. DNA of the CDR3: TGTGCCATCAGTGGTTACACTAGCGGGACTTACAATGAGCAGTTCTTC.

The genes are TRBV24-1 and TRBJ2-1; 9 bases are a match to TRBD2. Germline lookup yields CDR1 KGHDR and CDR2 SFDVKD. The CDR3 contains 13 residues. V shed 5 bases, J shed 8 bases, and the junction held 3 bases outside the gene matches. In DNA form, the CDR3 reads TGTGCCACCAGTGCTAGCGGGAATTATGAGCAGTTCTTC. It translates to CATSASGNYEQFF.

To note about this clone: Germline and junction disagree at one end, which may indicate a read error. In DNA, the CDR3 is TGTGCCAGCAGTAGACAGGCAACTAGTGAAAAACTGTTTTTT. Its translation: CASSRQATSEKLFF. The chain links TRBV2 to TRBJ1-4; a weak D match, TRBD1 (6 bases). There are 14 residues in the CDR3. CDR1 is SNHLY and CDR2 is FYNNEI in the germline V gene.